The 29 T cell receptor beta chains presented below share a single source sample, sequenced in a study of blood T cell repertoires in COVID-19. The protocol was immunoSEQ multiplex PCR, while the TCRdb copy is restricted to in-frame clones and leaves out a portion. Among 68,000 or so clones, roughly 91% were seen once, and the ten largest hold 5.5% to 8.5%. Material for sequencing was peripheral blood. These receptors came from a man between 45 and 60 years old with active COVID-19.

V usage is TRBV7-2 and J usage is TRBJ1-6; a possible D gene is TRBD1 (6 bases). The length of the CDR3 is 15 residues. Germline V gives CDR1 SGHTA, CDR2 FQGNSA. The V end was cut by 5 bases, the J end by 7 bases, with 15 bases between. The CDR3 loop reads CASSPHRAGNSPLHF. In DNA, the CDR3 is TGTGCCAGCAGCCCCCACAGGGCTGGGAATTCACCCCTCCACTTT. Full variable domain (rest looked up from reference TRBV7-2 and TRBJ1-6): GAGVSQSPSNKVTEKGKDVELRCDPISGHTALYWYRQSLGQGLEFLIYFQGNSAPDKSGLPSDRFSAERTGGSVSTLTIQRTQQEDSAVYLCASSPHRAGNSPLHFGNGTRLTVT.

The V gene is TRBV6-5, the J gene TRBJ1-6; unclear D gene. The length of the CDR3 is 13 residues. Looked up from germline, CDR1 is MNHEY and CDR2 is SVGAGI. Trimming shortened V by 0 bases and J by 7 bases, and 4 bases separated the two germline ends. CDR3 sequence reads: CASSYSINSPLHF. CDR3 in DNA: TGTGCCAGCAGTTACTCTATAAATTCACCCCTCCACTTT.

In nucleotides, the CDR3 is TGCGCCAGCAGCTTGGCCGTGCGGGAGACCCAGTACTTC. Its protein product is CASSLAVRETQYF. The rearrangement joins TRBV5-1 to TRBJ2-5; D is ambiguous. The CDR3 sequence is 13 residues long. Germline loops: CDR1 SGHRS, CDR2 YFSETQ. The V gene lost 0 bases and the J gene lost 5 bases, with 8 bases spanning the gap. The entire variable domain, with the rest obtained from reference TRBV5-1 and TRBJ2-5, is as follows: KAGVTQTPRYLIKTRGQQVTLSCSPISGHRSVSWYQQTPGQGLQFLFEYFSETQRNKGNFPGRFSGRQFSNSRSEMNVSTLELGDSALYLCASSLAVRETQYFGPGTRLLVL.

This rearrangement joins TRBV19 to TRBJ2-2; 13 bases map to TRBD2. Germline CDR1 is LNHDA and CDR2 is SQIVND (reference sequence). J gave up 1 base and V 5 bases, and 1 base lay outside the gene matches. The CDR3 length is 16 residues. The CDR3 here is CASSWTSGGNTGELFF. As DNA, the CDR3 is TGTGCCAGTAGTTGGACTAGCGGGGGGAACACCGGGGAGCTGTTTTTT.

V usage is TRBV18 and J usage is TRBJ1-1; the D is unclear. Germline values: CDR1 KGHSH, CDR2 LQKENI. Trimming took off 1 base at V and 1 base at J, with 4 bases between the two ends. CDR3 length: 13 amino acids. Written as DNA, the CDR3 is TGTGCCAGCTCACCACAGAGGAACACTGAAGCTTTCTTT. It codes for CASSPQRNTEAFF.

The chain is built from TRBV6-2 or TRBV6-3 and TRBJ2-2; 10 bases line up with TRBD1. V gave up 6 bases and J gave up 4 bases; unmatched junction bases: 2. The CDR3 has 14 residues. Germline CDR1 and CDR2: MNHEY and SVGEGT. The CDR3 region is CASSRTGGTGELFF. The CDR3 region has the DNA TGTGCCAGCAGCCGGACAGGGGGCACCGGGGAGCTGTTTTTT.

This chain uses TRBV28 with TRBJ2-7; D is possibly TRBD1 (6 bases). CDR1 and CDR2 from the germline V gene are MDHEN and SYDVKM. With 7 bases removed from V and 4 bases from J, the gap between germline ends came to 17 bases. CDR3 size: 14 residues. The CDR3 here is CASIPARGEYEQYF. The CDR3, as DNA: TGTGCCAGCATCCCGGCCAGGGGTGAGTACGAGCAGTACTTC.

The chain carries TRBV29-1 and TRBJ2-7; D perhaps matches TRBD2 (6 bases). Between the trimmed V and J ends, which lost 2 bases and 4 bases, there was a span of 18 bases. This CDR3 region has 15 residues. In germline, CDR1 is SQVTM, CDR2 ANQGSEA. CDR3 bases: TGCAGCGTTGAAACGCGGGCGGGATGGGGGTACGAGCAGTACTTC. Translated, it gives CSVETRAGWGYEQYF.

The V call is TRBV20-1, the J call TRBJ1-5; D may be TRBD1 (5 bases). CDR1 and CDR2 (germline): DFQATT, SNEGSKA (reference sequence). The CDR3 is made up of 15 amino acids. The V end lost 3 bases, the J end lost 6 bases, and 18 bases lay between the germline ends. The CDR3 spells CSASLSGQGSQPQHF. The CDR3, as DNA: TGCAGTGCTAGTCTTAGTGGTCAGGGAAGTCAGCCCCAGCATTTT.

The rearrangement links TRBV7-2 to TRBJ1-4, with 7 bases lining up with TRBD1. CDR3 length: 13 residues. J was trimmed by 6 bases and V by 5 bases; bases with no gene match: 3. The V gene's germline CDR1 is SGHTA and CDR2 FQGNSA. The DNA of the CDR3 is TGTGCCAGCAGCCGTACAGGGGATGAAAAACTGTTTTTT. Translated, it gives CASSRTGDEKLFF.

V and J are TRBV5-5 and TRBJ1-4; 8 positions agree with TRBD1. The length of the CDR3 is 15 residues. Germline-derived CDR1 and CDR2 are SGHKS and YYEKEE (reference sequence). With 0 bases clipped from V and 6 bases from J, the junction kept 4 bases outside the gene matches. CDR3 sequence: CASSLEDRGDEKLFF. CDR3 DNA: TGTGCCAGCAGCTTGGAAGACAGGGGAGATGAAAAACTGTTTTTT.

This clone was seen more than once but under ten times. This chain uses TRBV19 with TRBJ1-5; a weak D match, TRBD1 (6 bases). V was cut by 0 bases and J by 4 bases, with 19 bases left in between. This CDR3 is 18 amino acids long. Germline CDR1 LNHDA, CDR2 SQIVND (reference sequence). CDR3 DNA: TGTGCCAGTAGTATAGATGGCACCCGTACAGGGCTAAATCAGCCCCAGCATTTT. This encodes CASSIDGTRTGLNQPQHF.

The chain carries TRBV5-4 and TRBJ2-3; 13 bases line up with TRBD2. Trimming at V came to 4 bases and at J to 2 bases, leaving 7 bases not matched to a gene. CDR1 is SGHNT, CDR2 YYREEE, per germline (reference sequence). CDR3 length: 17 amino acids. DNA for the CDR3: TGTGCCAGCAGCGCCCAACTAGCGGGGGGGTCCACAGATACGCAGTATTTT. Its translation: CASSAQLAGGSTDTQYF.

J is TRBJ2-1 and V is TRBV24-1; weak D call: TRBD2 (5 bases). CDR1 is KGHDR and CDR2 is SFDVKD in the germline V gene. The length of the CDR3 is 15 residues. V lost 4 bases to trimming and J lost 4 bases, with 13 bases between them. The CDR3 here is CATSDGSPGYNEQFF. CDR3 sequence (DNA): TGTGCCACCAGTGACGGTTCCCCGGGGTACAATGAGCAGTTCTTC.

This chain links TRBV29-1 with TRBJ2-3, with 8 nucleotides matching TRBD2. The V gene's germline CDR1 is SQVTM and CDR2 ANQGSEA. This CDR3 has 16 residues. J was trimmed by 4 bases and V by 5 bases; bases with no gene match: 14. CDR3 DNA: TGCAGCGTTTGGCCGGGGGGCGGGAGGTTTGCAGATACGCAGTATTTT. Its protein product is CSVWPGGGRFADTQYF.

V usage is TRBV6-1 and J usage is TRBJ1-2; 7 nucleotides agree with TRBD1. Germline CDR1 and CDR2: MNHNS and SASEGT. J lost 3 bases, V lost 3 bases, and 7 bases had no gene match. The CDR3 spans 15 residues. CDR3: CASSERGQSYYGYTF. CDR3 DNA sequence: TGTGCCAGCAGTGAGAGGGGACAGTCATACTATGGCTACACCTTC.

The V call is TRBV27, the J call TRBJ1-2; 7 bases line up with TRBD1. The V and J ends lost 3 bases and 3 bases, in that order; junction bases with no gene match: 4. This CDR3 contains 14 residues. CDR1 MNHEY and CDR2 SMNVEV come from the germline V gene (reference sequence). DNA of the CDR3: TGTGCCAGCAGTTTCAGGGGGAGTGACTATGGCTACACCTTC. This gives the protein CASSFRGSDYGYTF.

The chain has TRBV6-6 and TRBJ1-4, with D possibly being TRBD1 (6 bases). The CDR3 length is 16 residues. With 2 bases removed from V and 7 bases from J, the gap between germline ends came to 17 bases. Germline V gives CDR1 MNHNY, CDR2 SVGAGI (reference sequence). CDR3 sequence reads: CASSYPGQPLSEKLFF. CDR3 nucleotide sequence: TGTGCCAGCAGTTACCCTGGACAGCCGTTGAGTGAAAAACTGTTTTTT.

This rearrangement joins TRBV28 to TRBJ2-1; a possible D gene is TRBD2 (5 bases). This CDR3 is 14 amino acids long. V lost 5 bases and J lost 6, with 14 bases in between. Germline V gene lookup returns CDR1 MDHEN and CDR2 SYDVKM. CDR3 DNA: TGTGCCAGCAGTCCCGGCGGGTGGAGCAATGAGCAGTTCTTC. Its protein is CASSPGGWSNEQFF. Full variable domain (rest looked up from reference TRBV28 and TRBJ2-1): DVKVTQSSRYLVKRTGEKVFLECVQDMDHENMFWYRQDPGLGLRLIYFSYDVKMKEKGDIPEGYSVSREKKERFSLILESASTNQTSMYLCASSPGGWSNEQFFGPGTRLTVL.

The V and J genes are TRBV28 and TRBJ2-2, with a weak D call TRBD2 (6 bases). The germline V gene has CDR1 MDHEN and CDR2 SYDVKM. This CDR3 spans 16 amino acids. Between the trimmed V and J ends, which lost 7 bases and 5 bases, there was a span of 20 bases. The CDR3 nucleotides read TGTGCCAGCATATCTGCTAGCGCCTCGAGTACCGGGGAGCTGTTTTTT. It yields the protein CASISASASSTGELFF.

The V call is TRBV5-6, the J call TRBJ2-4, with TRBD1 as a possible D gene (6 bases). This CDR3 contains 16 residues. Trimming took 0 bases from V and 7 from J, leaving 17 bases between them. The germline gives CDR1 SGHDT, CDR2 YYEEEE. CDR3 sequence reads: CASSLATGRLSNIQYF. CDR3 DNA: TGTGCCAGCAGCTTGGCGACAGGCCGACTTAGTAACATTCAGTACTTC.

Concerning this clone: The sample carries other DNA sequences with the same CDR3. The J gene is TRBJ2-1, the V gene TRBV7-3; D is undetermined. CDR3 length: 15 residues. V shed 1 base and J shed 1 base, with 8 bases lying between them. Germline V gene sequence: CDR1 SGHTA, CDR2 FQGTGA. The CDR3 sequence: CASSLSGSSYNEQFF. The CDR3 DNA follows: TGTGCCAGCAGCTTAAGTGGCAGTTCCTACAATGAGCAGTTCTTC.

V and J are TRBV7-2 and TRBJ2-7, with D possibly being TRBD2 (7 bases). Germline V gives CDR1 SGHTA, CDR2 FQGNSA. V was shortened by 2 bases and J by 2 bases, with 22 bases between the two germline ends. The CDR3 is made up of 18 amino acids. The DNA of the CDR3 is TGTGCCAGCAGCTTACGTTATGCGGGGGCGCGGGTTGCCTACGAGCAGTACTTC. Residues: CASSLRYAGARVAYEQYF.

V gene TRBV18 combines with J gene TRBJ2-7; tentative D call: TRBD2 (5 bases). Germline V gene data show CDR1 as KGHSH and CDR2 as LQKENI. The CDR3 extends over 16 amino acids. Deletions cut 1 base from V and 4 bases from J, with 17 bases between. Written as DNA, the CDR3 is TGTGCCAGCTCACCACTCCTCTCCGACGGGGTTTACGAGCAGTACTTC. As protein: CASSPLLSDGVYEQYF.

CDR3 bases: TGCGCCAGCAGCTTGGGACAGGGGATCACAGATACGCAGTATTTT. Its protein is CASSLGQGITDTQYF. The chain links TRBV5-1 to TRBJ2-3; TRBD1 matches at 8 bases. Germline V gene data show CDR1 as SGHRS and CDR2 as YFSETQ. The CDR3 is made up of 15 amino acids. After removal of 0 bases from V and 2 bases from J, the junction contained 2 bases not matched to a gene.

This clone has a single count. The chain is built from TRBV2 and TRBJ1-2; 10 nucleotides agree with TRBD1. The CDR3 is made up of 15 amino acids. V shed 5 bases and J 5 bases; nucleotides not matched to a gene: 8. Germline CDR1 reads SNHLY; CDR2 reads FYNNEI. CDR3 region: CASSRTGGPEYGYTF. The CDR3 nucleotides are TGTGCCAGCAGTCGGACAGGGGGGCCAGAATATGGCTACACCTTC. Variable domain in full (rest from reference TRBV2 and TRBJ1-2): EPEVTQTPSHQVTQMGQEVILRCVPISNHLYFYWYRQILGQKVEFLVSFYNNEISEKSEIFDDQFSVERPDGSNFTLKIRSTKLEDSAMYFCASSRTGGPEYGYTFGSGTRLTVV.

J is TRBJ2-3 and V is TRBV9; TRBD2 is a possible D gene (6 bases). Germline CDR1 and CDR2: SGDLS and YYNGEE. V was cut by 6 bases and J by 3 bases, with 17 bases left in between. The CDR3 is made up of 15 amino acids. The CDR3 loop reads CASTFRDSRTDTQYF. CDR3 nucleotide sequence: TGTGCCAGCACCTTCCGGGACTCACGAACAGATACGCAGTATTTT.

This clone was found a few times. This rearrangement joins TRBV7-3 to TRBJ2-7; D is unresolved. Trimming removed 5 bases at V and 1 base at J, with 15 bases between. The CDR3 totals 15 residues. Germline loops: CDR1 SGHTA, CDR2 FQGTGA. DNA of the CDR3: TGTGCCAGCAGCGCCTCTCCGCGATTTTCCTACGAGCAGTACTTC. Amino acids: CASSASPRFSYEQYF.

The V call is TRBV6-5, the J call TRBJ1-1, with 9 bases lining up with TRBD1. Germline CDR1 reads MNHEY; CDR2 reads SVGAGI. Germline trimming cut 4 bases from V and 4 bases from J; bases unmatched to any gene: 10. The length of the CDR3 is 16 residues. DNA for the CDR3: TGTGCCAGCAGTTTTTCGGGACAGGGACGAGGCACTGAAGCTTTCTTT. Amino acids: CASSFSGQGRGTEAFF.